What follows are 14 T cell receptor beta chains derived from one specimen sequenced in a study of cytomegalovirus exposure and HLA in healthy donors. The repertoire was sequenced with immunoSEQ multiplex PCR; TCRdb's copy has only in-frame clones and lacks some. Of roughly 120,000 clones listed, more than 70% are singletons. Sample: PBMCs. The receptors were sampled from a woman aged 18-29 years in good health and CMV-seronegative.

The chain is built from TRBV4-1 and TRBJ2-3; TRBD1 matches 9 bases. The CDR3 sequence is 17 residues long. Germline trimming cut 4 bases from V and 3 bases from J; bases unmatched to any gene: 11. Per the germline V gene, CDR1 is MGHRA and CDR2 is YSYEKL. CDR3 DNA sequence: TGCGCCAGCAGCCCCGATTACAGACAGGGGGGGACAGATACGCAGTATTTT. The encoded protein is CASSPDYRQGGTDTQYF.

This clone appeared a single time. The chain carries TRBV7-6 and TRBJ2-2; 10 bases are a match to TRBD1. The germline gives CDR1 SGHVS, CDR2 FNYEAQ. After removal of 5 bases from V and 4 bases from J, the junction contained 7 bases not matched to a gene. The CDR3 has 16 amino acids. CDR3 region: CASSLGQGGVTGELFF. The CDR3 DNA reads TGTGCCAGCAGCCTCGGACAGGGGGGCGTCACCGGGGAGCTGTTTTTT.

The DNA for the CDR3 is TGTGCCAGCATTATAGCGGGGGGGGTAGAGACCCAGTACTTC. It is translated as CASIIAGGVETQYF. The chain has TRBV7-9 and TRBJ2-5; 11 bases align to TRBD2. The CDR3 is 14 amino acids. In germline, CDR1 is SEHNR, CDR2 FQNEAQ (reference sequence). With V trimmed by 7 bases and J by 4 bases, 5 bases remained unmatched. Variable domain in full (rest from reference TRBV7-9 and TRBJ2-5): DTGVSQNPRHKITKRGQNVTFRCDPISEHNRLYWYRQTLGQGPEFLTYFQNEAQLEKSRLLSDRFSAERPKGSFSTLEIQRTEQGDSAMYLCASIIAGGVETQYFGPGTRLLVL.

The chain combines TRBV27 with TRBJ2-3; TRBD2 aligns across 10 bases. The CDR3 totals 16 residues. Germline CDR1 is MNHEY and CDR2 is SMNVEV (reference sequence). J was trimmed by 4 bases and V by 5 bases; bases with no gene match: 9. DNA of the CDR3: TGTGCCAGCAGTCCCCGGGCTAGCGGGAGTCCAGATACGCAGTATTTT. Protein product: CASSPRASGSPDTQYF.

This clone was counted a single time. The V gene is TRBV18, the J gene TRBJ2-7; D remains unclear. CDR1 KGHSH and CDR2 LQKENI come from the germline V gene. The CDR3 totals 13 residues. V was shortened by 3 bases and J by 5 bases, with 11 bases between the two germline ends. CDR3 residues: CASSPASSDEQYF. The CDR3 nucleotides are TGTGCCAGCTCACCGGCTAGTTCAGACGAGCAGTACTTC.

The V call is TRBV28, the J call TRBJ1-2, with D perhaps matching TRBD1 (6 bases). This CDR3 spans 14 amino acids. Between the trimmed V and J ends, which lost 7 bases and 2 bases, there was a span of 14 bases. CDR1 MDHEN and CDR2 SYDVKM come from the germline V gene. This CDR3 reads CASTWSQGNYGYTF. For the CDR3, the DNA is TGTGCCAGCACTTGGTCCCAGGGGAACTATGGCTACACCTTC.

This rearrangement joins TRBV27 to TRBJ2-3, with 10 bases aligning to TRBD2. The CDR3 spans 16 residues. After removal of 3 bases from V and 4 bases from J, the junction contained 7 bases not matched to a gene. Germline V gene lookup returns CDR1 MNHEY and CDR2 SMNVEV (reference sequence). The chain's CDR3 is CASSFLGGLAADTQYF. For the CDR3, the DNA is TGTGCCAGCAGTTTTCTGGGCGGACTAGCGGCAGATACGCAGTATTTT.

The CDR3 DNA is TGTGCCAGCAGTCCCCTAGCCAACACCGGGGAGCTGTTTTTT. Protein product: CASSPLANTGELFF. This chain uses TRBV6-1 with TRBJ2-2; D is perhaps TRBD2 (5 bases). V was shortened by 5 bases and J by 2 bases, with 9 bases between the two germline ends. Germline-derived CDR1 and CDR2 are MNHNS and SASEGT. There are 14 residues in the CDR3.

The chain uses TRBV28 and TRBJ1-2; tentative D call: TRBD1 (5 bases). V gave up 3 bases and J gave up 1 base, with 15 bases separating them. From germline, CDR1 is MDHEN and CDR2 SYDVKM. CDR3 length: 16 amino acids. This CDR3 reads CASSFNLGGINYGYTF. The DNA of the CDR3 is TGTGCCAGCAGTTTCAATTTGGGGGGAATTAACTATGGCTACACCTTC.

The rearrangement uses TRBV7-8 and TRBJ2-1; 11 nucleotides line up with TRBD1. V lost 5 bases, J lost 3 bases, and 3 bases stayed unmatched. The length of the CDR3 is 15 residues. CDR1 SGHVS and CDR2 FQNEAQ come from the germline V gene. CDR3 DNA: TGTGCCAGCAGCCCTGGGACAGGGGGCTACAATGAGCAGTTCTTC. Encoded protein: CASSPGTGGYNEQFF.

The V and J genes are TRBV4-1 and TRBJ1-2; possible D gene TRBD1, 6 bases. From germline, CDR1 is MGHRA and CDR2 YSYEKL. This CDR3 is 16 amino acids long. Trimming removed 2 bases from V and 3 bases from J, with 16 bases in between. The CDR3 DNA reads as TGCGCCAGCAGCCAACCCCGCAGGGGTTCCCACTATGGCTACACCTTC. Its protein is CASSQPRRGSHYGYTF.

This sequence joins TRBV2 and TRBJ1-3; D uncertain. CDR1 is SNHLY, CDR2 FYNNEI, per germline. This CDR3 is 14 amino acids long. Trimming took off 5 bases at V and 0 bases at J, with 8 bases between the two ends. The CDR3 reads CASSPQYSGNTIYF. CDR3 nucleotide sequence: TGTGCCAGCAGTCCACAGTACTCTGGAAACACCATATATTTT.

The CDR3 coding sequence is TGTGCCAGCAGTTTGGACAGGGGCCACGAGCAGTACTTC. Translating it yields CASSLDRGHEQYF. The chain combines TRBV27 with TRBJ2-7, with 9 nucleotides matching TRBD1. J was trimmed by 5 bases and V by 3 bases; bases with no gene match: 2. The germline V gene has CDR1 MNHEY and CDR2 SMNVEV (reference sequence). The CDR3 is 13 amino acids.

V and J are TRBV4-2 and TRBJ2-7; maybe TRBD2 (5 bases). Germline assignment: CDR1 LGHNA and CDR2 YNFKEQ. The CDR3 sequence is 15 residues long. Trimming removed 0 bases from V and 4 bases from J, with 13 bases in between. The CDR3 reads CASSQDLEAAYEQYF. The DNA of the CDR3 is TGTGCCAGCAGCCAAGATTTGGAAGCGGCGTACGAGCAGTACTTC.